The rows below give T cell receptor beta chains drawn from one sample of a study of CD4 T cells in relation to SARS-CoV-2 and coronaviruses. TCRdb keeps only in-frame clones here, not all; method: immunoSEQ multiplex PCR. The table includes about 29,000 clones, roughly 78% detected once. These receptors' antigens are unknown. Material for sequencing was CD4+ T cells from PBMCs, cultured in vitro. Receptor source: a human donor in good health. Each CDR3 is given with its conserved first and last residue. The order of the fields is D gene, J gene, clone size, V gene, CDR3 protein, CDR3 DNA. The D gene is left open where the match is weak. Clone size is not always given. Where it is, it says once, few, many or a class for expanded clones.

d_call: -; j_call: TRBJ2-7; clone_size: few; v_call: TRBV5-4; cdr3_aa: CASSLVVGSSYEQYF; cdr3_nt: TGTGCCAGCAGCTTGGTCGTGGGGAGCTCCTACGAGCAGTACTTC
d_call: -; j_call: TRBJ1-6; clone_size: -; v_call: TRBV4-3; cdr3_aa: CASSQHLRRGPYNSPLHF; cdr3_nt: TGCGCCAGCAGCCAACATCTCCGGCGGGGCCCCTATAATTCACCCCTCCACTTT
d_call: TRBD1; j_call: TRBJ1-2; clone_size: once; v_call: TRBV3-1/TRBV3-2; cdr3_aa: CASSQDPGTGRGYTF; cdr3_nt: TGTGCCAGCAGCCAAGATCCGGGGACAGGGAGAGGCTACACCTTC
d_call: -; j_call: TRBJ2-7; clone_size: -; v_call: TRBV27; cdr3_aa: CASSLKGYEQYF; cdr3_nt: TGTGCCAGCAGTTTAAAGGGGTACGAGCAGTACTTC
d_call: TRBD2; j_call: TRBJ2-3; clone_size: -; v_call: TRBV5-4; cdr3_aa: CASSRTSGGADTQYF; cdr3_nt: TGTGCCAGCAGCAGGACTAGCGGGGGGGCAGATACGCAGTATTTT
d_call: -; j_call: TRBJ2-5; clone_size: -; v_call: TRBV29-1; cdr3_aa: CSVGQNQETQYF; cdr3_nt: TGCAGCGTCGGACAGAACCAAGAGACCCAGTACTTC
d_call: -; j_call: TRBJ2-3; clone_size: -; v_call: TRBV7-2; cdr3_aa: CASSLATLDAVSDTQYF; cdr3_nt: TGTGCCAGCAGCTTAGCGACACTAGACGCCGTCTCAGATACGCAGTATTTT
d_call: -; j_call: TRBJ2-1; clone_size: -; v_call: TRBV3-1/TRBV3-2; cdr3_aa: CASSPQILSYNEQFF; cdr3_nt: TGTGCCAGCAGCCCCCAGATCCTTTCCTACAATGAGCAGTTCTTC
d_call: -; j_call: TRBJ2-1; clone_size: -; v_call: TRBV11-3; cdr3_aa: CASSLDGYNEQFF; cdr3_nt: TGTGCCAGCAGCTTAGATGGTTACAATGAGCAGTTCTTC
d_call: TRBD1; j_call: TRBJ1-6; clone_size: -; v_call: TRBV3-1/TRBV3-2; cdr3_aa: CASSASVYRTGGNSPLHF; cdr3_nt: TGTGCCAGCAGCGCCTCGGTTTATCGGACAGGGGGGAATTCACCCCTCCACTTT
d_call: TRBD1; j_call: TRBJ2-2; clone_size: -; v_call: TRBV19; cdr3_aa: CASSERQGAAGELFF; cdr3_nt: TGTGCCAGTAGTGAAAGACAGGGGGCTGCCGGGGAGCTGTTTTTT
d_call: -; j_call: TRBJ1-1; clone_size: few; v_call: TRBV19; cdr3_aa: CASSIGAGDTEAFF; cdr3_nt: TGTGCCAGTAGTATAGGTGCAGGGGACACTGAAGCTTTCTTT
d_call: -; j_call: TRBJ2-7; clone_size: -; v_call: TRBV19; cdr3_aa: CASSDQGPYYEQYF; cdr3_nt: TGTGCCAGTAGTGATCAGGGTCCCTACTACGAGCAGTACTTC
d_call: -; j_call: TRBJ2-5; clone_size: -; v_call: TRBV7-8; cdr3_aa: CASSFDRGRETQYF; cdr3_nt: TGTGCCAGCAGCTTCGACAGAGGGAGGGAGACCCAGTACTTC
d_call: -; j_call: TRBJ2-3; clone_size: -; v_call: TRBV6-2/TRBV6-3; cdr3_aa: CASSSGRWGTDTQYF; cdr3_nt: TGTGCCAGCAGTTCTGGCCGCTGGGGCACAGATACGCAGTATTTT
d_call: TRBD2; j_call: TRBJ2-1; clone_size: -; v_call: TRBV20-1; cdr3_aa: CSAGDSGGSNEQFF; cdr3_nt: TGCAGTGCTGGTGATAGCGGGGGGTCCAATGAGCAGTTCTTC
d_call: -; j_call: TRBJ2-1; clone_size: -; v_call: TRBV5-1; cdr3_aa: CASSLASEAGEQFF; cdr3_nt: TGCGCCAGCAGCTTGGCCTCGGAGGCGGGTGAGCAGTTCTTC
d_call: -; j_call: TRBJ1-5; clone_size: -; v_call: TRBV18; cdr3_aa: CASSPAGNQPQHF; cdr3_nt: TGTGCCAGCTCACCAGCGGGAAATCAGCCCCAGCATTTT
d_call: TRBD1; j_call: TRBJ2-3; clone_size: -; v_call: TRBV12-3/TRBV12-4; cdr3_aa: CASSSQGFDTQYF; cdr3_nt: TGTGCCAGCAGTTCACAGGGGTTTGATACGCAGTATTTT
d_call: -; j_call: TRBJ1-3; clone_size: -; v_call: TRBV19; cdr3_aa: CASSMPGHAGNTIYF; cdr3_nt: TGTGCCAGTAGTATGCCCGGACACGCTGGAAACACCATATATTTT
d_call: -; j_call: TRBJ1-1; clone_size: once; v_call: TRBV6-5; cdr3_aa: CASSYKAKNTEAFF; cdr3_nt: TGTGCCAGCAGTTACAAGGCGAAGAACACTGAAGCTTTCTTT
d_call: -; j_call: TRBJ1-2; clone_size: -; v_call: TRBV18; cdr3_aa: CASSQGAGNGYTF; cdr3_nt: TGTGCCAGCTCGCAGGGAGCTGGCAATGGCTACACCTTC
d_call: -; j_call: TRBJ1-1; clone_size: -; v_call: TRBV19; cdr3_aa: CASSMRQGLKGSEAFF; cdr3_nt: TGTGCCAGTAGTATGCGCCAGGGGCTCAAGGGGAGTGAAGCTTTCTTT
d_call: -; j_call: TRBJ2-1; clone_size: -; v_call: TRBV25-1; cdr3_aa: CASSRVAAEQFF; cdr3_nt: TGTGCCAGCAGCCGGGTGGCAGCCGAGCAGTTCTTC
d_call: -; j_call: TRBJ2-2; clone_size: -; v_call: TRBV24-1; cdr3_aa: CATSEQNTGELFF; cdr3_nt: TGTGCCACCAGTGAACAGAACACCGGGGAGCTGTTTTTT
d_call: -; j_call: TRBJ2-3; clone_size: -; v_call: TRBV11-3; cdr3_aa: CASSLGASTDTQYF; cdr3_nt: TGTGCCAGCAGCTTAGGTGCTAGCACAGATACGCAGTATTTT
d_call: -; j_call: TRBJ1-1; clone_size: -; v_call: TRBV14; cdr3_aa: CASSPMTAVNTEAFF; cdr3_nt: TGTGCCAGCAGCCCAATGACGGCGGTAAACACTGAAGCTTTCTTT
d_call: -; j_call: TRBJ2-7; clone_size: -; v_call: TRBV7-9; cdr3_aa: CASRGDSYEQYF; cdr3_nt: TGTGCCAGCAGAGGGGACTCCTACGAGCAGTACTTC
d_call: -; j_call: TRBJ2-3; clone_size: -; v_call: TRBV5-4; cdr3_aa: CASKKGTSRTDTQYF; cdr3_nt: TGTGCCAGCAAGAAGGGTACAAGTCGCACAGATACGCAGTATTTT
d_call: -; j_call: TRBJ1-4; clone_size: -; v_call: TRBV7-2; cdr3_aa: CASSLGGQREKLFF; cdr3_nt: TGTGCCAGCAGCTTAGGAGGACAGAGAGAAAAACTGTTTTTT
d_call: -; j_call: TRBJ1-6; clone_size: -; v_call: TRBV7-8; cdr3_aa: CASSFFPTPSPLHF; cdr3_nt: TGTGCCAGCAGCTTTTTCCCCACTCCCTCACCCCTCCACTTT
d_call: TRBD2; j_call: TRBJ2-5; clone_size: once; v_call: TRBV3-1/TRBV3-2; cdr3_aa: CASSGPGTRIGETQYF; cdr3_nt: TGTGCCAGCAGCGGACCCGGGACTAGAATCGGGGAGACCCAGTACTTC
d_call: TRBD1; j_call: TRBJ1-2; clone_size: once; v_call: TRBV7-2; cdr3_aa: CASSASGTGEGYTF; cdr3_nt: TGTGCCAGCAGCGCGTCCGGGACAGGGGAGGGCTACACCTTC
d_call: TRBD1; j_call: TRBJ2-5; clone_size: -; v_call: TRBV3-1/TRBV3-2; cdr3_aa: CASSRYRGEETQYF; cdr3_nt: TGTGCCAGCAGCCGCTACAGGGGTGAGGAGACCCAGTACTTC
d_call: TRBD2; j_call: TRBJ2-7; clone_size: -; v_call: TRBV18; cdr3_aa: CASSSPGTSDYEQYF; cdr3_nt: TGTGCCAGCTCAAGCCCCGGGACTAGCGACTACGAGCAGTACTTC
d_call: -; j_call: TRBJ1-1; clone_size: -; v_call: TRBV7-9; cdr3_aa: CASSSHSTDTEAFF; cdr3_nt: TGTGCCAGCAGCTCCCATTCGACAGATACTGAAGCTTTCTTT
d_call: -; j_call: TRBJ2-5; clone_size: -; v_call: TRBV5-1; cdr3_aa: CASSLALQGGVKETQYF; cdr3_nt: TGCGCCAGCAGCTTGGCCTTACAGGGTGGTGTCAAAGAGACCCAGTACTTC